The present T cell receptor beta chain was sequenced within a study of regulatory T cells in long-lasting Graves disease. Regarding time point: newly diagnosed GD, antithyroid drugs for less than 3 months. From PBMCs, RNA was extracted and then used to make the TCR library. V was trimmed by 0 bases and J by 7 bases, leaving 13 bases between them. Per germline, CDR1 SGHVS and CDR2 FNYEAQ. The CDR3 is 16 residues long. Combining iRepertoire HTBI primers with Arm-PCR of CDR3 regions, the authors built TCR beta libraries. Each CDR3 protein gets one entry after TCRdb re-called the multiplex PCR reads with MiXCR. Among roughly 560,000 distinct CDR3 sequences, about 16% were seen once, and the ten largest hold around 25%. The table lists this clonotype with many counts. In addition, the sample was reused for a study of T cells in Graves' hyperthyroidism and ophthalmopathy.

The sequencing used peripheral blood mononuclear cells (PBMCs), collected at new diagnosis, from a patient treated with antithyroid drugs. The chain carries TRBV7-6 and TRBJ1-6; weak D call: TRBD1 (5 bases). This TCR came from a middle-aged woman with Graves disease. Written as DNA, the CDR3 is TGTGCCAGCAGCTTAGCGGGGGGGGGTGGCAATTCACCCCTCCACTTT. Translation gives CASSLAGGGGNSPLHF.